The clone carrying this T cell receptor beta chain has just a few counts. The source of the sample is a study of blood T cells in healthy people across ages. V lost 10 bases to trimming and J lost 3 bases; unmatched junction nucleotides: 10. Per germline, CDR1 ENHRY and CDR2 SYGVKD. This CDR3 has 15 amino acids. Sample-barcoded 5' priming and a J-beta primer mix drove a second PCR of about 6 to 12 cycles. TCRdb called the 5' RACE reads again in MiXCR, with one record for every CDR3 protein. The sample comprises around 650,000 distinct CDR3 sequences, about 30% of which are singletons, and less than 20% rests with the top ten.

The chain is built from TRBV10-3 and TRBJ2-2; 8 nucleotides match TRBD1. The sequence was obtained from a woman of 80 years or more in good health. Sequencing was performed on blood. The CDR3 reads CATLSGGVDTGELFF. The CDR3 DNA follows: TGTGCCACCCTTTCAGGGGGCGTCGACACCGGGGAGCTGTTTTTT.